The 15 T cell receptor beta chains reported below all come from one sample, sequenced in a study of tumor-infiltrating lymphocytes in primary liver carcinoma (dated by TCRdb to about 2017). Sequencer: Illumina HiSeq 2500. Starting from approximately 500 ng total RNA, TCRbeta-specific cDNA was produced by reverse transcription with a constant-region primer and ProtoScript II reverse transcriptase. Three nested multiplex PCR rounds, following a slightly modified ARM-PCR procedure, were used to build the TCRbeta libraries. Multiplex TRBV1-TRBV30 forward primers and a Cbeta reverse primer were used in the first two PCR rounds, each of which was run for around 9 cycles. TCRdb reworked the public reads: Q25 trimming with fastp, MiXCR clone assembly, productive beta chains retained. Each record represents a unique CDR3 protein, reported with the most common genes and DNA among its rows. Counted in this sample were 25,000 to 35,000 distinct CDR3 sequences; roughly 77% of them appeared once. In total, the top ten clones hold about 30% of the sample.

Without any cell sorting, total RNA and DNA were extracted together from around 20-30 mg of bulk tissue using the AllPrep DNA/RNA mini kit. Input material: liver tumor tissue from sampling region 3. Per the publication, the cell subset or site label means: tumor region T3, left-lateral pole. These receptors all stem from a woman in her twenties or thirties with primary liver carcinoma and hepatitis B virus infection.

Remarks on this clonotype: A read error may be the cause here, since a much bigger clone is one base away. The CDR3 region has the DNA TGTGCCAGCGGTTTACAGAGCAATCAGCCCCAGCATTTT. Translated: CASGLQSNQPQHF. The chain is built from TRBV12-3 or TRBV12-4 and TRBJ1-5; D is undetermined. CDR3 length: 13 amino acids.

This clonotype was detected once. This may stem from a read error, because a much larger clone lies one nucleotide away. The chain recombines TRBV11-3 with TRBJ2-3; unclear D gene. Germline CDR1 reads SGHNT; CDR2 reads YENEEA. This CDR3 spans 15 amino acids. For the CDR3, the DNA is TGTTCCAGCAGCTTAGTGCCAGGAGACACAGATACGCAGTATTTT. Translated, it gives CSSSLVPGDTDTQYF.

Concerning this clonotype itself: A read error may be the cause here, since a much bigger clone is one base away. The rearrangement uses TRBV29-1 and TRBJ1-1; D gene ambiguous. V gave up 4 bases and J gave up 4 bases, with 13 bases separating them. The CDR3 is made up of 13 amino acids. CDR1 is SQVTM, CDR2 ANQGSEA, per germline. The CDR3 sequence is CSVGGAGVTEAFF. The CDR3 DNA reads TGCAGCGTTGGTGGAGCCGGGGTCACTGAAGCTTTCTTT. Combining the CDR3 with reference TRBV29-1 and TRBJ1-1 gives the whole variable domain SAVISQKPSRDICQRGTSLTIQCQVDSQVTMMFWYRQQPGQSLTLIATANQGSEATYESGFVIDKFPISRPNLTFSTLTVSNMSPEDSSIYLCSVGGAGVTEAFFGQGTRLTVV.

Only a few counts were recorded for this clonotype. This may stem from a read error, because a much larger clone lies one nucleotide away. The J gene is TRBJ1-2, the V gene TRBV11-2; no clear D gene. CDR1 is SGHAT, CDR2 FQNNGV, per germline. The CDR3 covers 14 residues. DNA for the CDR3: TGTGCCAGCAGCTTAAGTTTAACAGCGTATGACTACACCTTC. It codes for CASSLSLTAYDYTF.

This clonotype was detected only a few times. Compared with germline, one end of the junction differs, possibly owing to a read error. The chain employs TRBV29-1 and TRBJ2-3; D assignment may be TRBD1 or TRBD2 (5 bases each). Germline CDR1 is SQVTM and CDR2 is ANQGSEA. CDR3 length equals 18 residues. Here the CDR3 DNA reads TGCAGCGTTGAAGCGTGGGGCAGGGTGGGGGTTAGCACAGATACACAGTATTTT. Residues: CSVEAWGRVGVSTDTQYF.

The count of this clonotype is one. A much larger clone is a single base away; this may be a read error. This chain uses TRBV11-2 with TRBJ1-2; the D is unclear. Trimming took 4 bases from V and 10 from J, leaving 13 bases between them. Per the germline V gene, CDR1 is SGHAT and CDR2 is FQNNGV. CDR3 length: 12 amino acids. For the CDR3, the DNA is TGTGCCAGCAGCTCATCTATGGATGACTACACCTTC. As protein: CASSSSMDDYTF.

As concerns this clonotype: This may come from a read error, since a much larger clone is one base off. The genes are TRBV11-2 and TRBJ1-3; D is unresolved. This CDR3 is built from 13 residues. Germline V gene data show CDR1 as SGHAT and CDR2 as FQNNGV. V shed 3 bases and J shed 4 bases, with 7 bases lying between them. The CDR3 bases are TGTGCCAGCAGCTTCCCCGACGGAAACACCATATATTTT. Protein: CASSFPDGNTIYF.

For this clonotype: This clone may be a read error of a much larger clone one base away. The V call is TRBV11-2, the J call TRBJ2-1; 7 nucleotides line up with TRBD2. CDR3 size: 13 residues. In germline, CDR1 is SGHAT, CDR2 FQNNGV. The CDR3 here is CACSLEGAGQQSF. CDR3 DNA: TGTGCCTGCAGCTTAGAGGGAGCGGGGCAGCAGTCCTTC. Together with reference TRBV11-2 and TRBJ2-1, the CDR3 gives the full variable domain: EAGVAQSPRYKIIEKRQSVAFWCNPISGHATLYWYQQILGQGPKLLIQFQNNGVVDDSQLPKDRFSAERLKGVDSTLKIQPAKLEDSAVYLCACSLEGAGQQSFGPGTRLTVL.

Regarding this clonotype: Possible read error: a much larger clone is one base away. J is TRBJ1-1 and V is TRBV6-5; no reliable D call. The CDR3 spans 16 residues. Germline V gene sequence: CDR1 MNHEY, CDR2 SVGAGI. The CDR3 sequence: CACSSAGTLMNTEAFF. CDR3 coding DNA: TGTGCCTGCAGTTCGGCAGGAACCCTCATGAACACTGAAGCTTTCTTT.

Of note for this clonotype: At one end the junction does not follow the germline gene, possibly because of a read error. This chain connects TRBV5-1 to TRBJ2-7, with TRBD2 matching 10 bases. Per the germline V gene, CDR1 is SGHRS and CDR2 is YFSETQ. This CDR3 has 16 amino acids. Here the CDR3 DNA reads TGCGTCAGCAGCTTGGAACTAGCGGGAAATCTGGTCGAGCAGTACTTC. Its protein product is CVSSLELAGNLVEQYF.

This clonotype was seen just once. The chain employs TRBV19 and TRBJ2-7; D gene unclear. CDR3 length equals 11 residues. The germline V gene encodes CDR1 LNHDA and CDR2 SQIVND (reference sequence). Trimming removed 8 bases at V and 7 bases at J, with 12 bases between. The CDR3 DNA reads TGTGCCAGTTCGCGATCCGGGGAGCAGTACTTC. Translated: CASSRSGEQYF.

About this clonotype itself: The conserved phenylalanine or tryptophan normally closing the CDR3 is absent here, so this likely arose from a read error. The chain recombines TRBV4-3 with TRBJ2-1; D not certain. The CDR3 contains 14 residues. Trimming took off 7 bases at V and 6 bases at J, with 16 bases between the two ends. The germline V gene encodes CDR1 LGHNA and CDR2 YSLEER. The CDR3 DNA follows: TGCGCCAGCACCCACATAGAGTTGGTCAATGAGCAGTTCTTA. Its translation is CASTHIELVNEQFL.

Concerning this clonotype: Since no conserved phenylalanine or tryptophan closes the CDR3, a read error is the likely cause. The DNA is left out, because the CDR3 cannot be placed on it with certainty; the CDR3 is given as TCRdb lists it. The chain joins TRBV11-2 to TRBJ1-2. The CDR3 numbers 15 amino acids, ends counted. Germline lookup yields CDR1 SGHAT and CDR2 FQNNGV. CDR3 region: CASSLDGMAGRGYAS.

In the case of this clonotype: One end of the junction is discordant with germline, which a read error may explain. The chain couples TRBV10-3 to TRBJ2-1, with TRBD2 as a possible D gene (5 bases). CDR3 size: 14 residues. Per germline, CDR1 ENHRY and CDR2 SYGVKD. The CDR3 here is CAISPTATRDGQFF. The CDR3 DNA follows: TGTGCCATTAGTCCCACGGCGACCCGGGATGGGCAGTTCTTT.

The chain is built from TRBV6-5 and TRBJ1-1, with TRBD1 matching over 9 bases. The CDR3 covers 15 residues. The germline CDR1 and CDR2 sequences are MNHEY and SVGAGI. CDR3: CTCSYIGTGRLEAFF. In nucleotides, the CDR3 is TGTACCTGCAGTTACATCGGGACAGGGCGCCTTGAAGCTTTCTTT.